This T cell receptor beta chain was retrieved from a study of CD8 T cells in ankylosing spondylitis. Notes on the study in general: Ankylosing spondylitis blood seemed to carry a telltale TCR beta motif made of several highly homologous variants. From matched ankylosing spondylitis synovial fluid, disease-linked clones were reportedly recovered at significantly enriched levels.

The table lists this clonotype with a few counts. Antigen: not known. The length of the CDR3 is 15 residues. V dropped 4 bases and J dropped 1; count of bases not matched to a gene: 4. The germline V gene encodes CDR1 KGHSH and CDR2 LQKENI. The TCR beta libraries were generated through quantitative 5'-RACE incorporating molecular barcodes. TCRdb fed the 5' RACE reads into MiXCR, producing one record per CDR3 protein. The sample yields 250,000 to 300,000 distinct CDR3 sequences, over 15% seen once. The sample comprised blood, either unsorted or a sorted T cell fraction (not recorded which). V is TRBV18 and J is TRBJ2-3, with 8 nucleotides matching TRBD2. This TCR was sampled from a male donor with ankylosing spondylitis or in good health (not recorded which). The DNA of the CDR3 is TGTGCCAGCTCACTCATGACTAGCGGCACAGATACGCAGTATTTT. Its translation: CASSLMTSGTDTQYF.